This entry describes one TCR beta chain. Antigen specificity is unknown. The CDR3 consists of 15 residues. Germline V lookup: CDR1 SGDLS, CDR2 YYNGEE. V lost 0 bases, J lost 1 base, and 10 bases lay in between. The table came from immunoSEQ multiplex PCR; TCRdb's copy has only in-frame clones and leaves some out. The profile shows roughly 4,200 clones, 70% to 90% of them singletons. The data stem from a study of blood T cell dynamics during melanoma immunotherapy. Overall study results and limits: Disease-control patients' PBMC repertoires became either more clonal or more diverse at W3.

This sample's time point: week 3, after first cycle of checkpoint inhibitor. Samples come from before therapy and from week 3 after the first blockade cycle. Patients with prior systemic cancer treatment, concomitant immunosuppressants, or other active malignancies were excluded. Source: blood, taken from a patient treated with checkpoint blockade. The gene calls are TRBV9 and TRBJ1-1, with D tentatively TRBD1 (5 bases). This TCR came from a human donor with melanoma. Written as DNA, the CDR3 is TGTGCCAGCAGCGTAGGCGGGGCCCCGAACACTGAAGCTTTCTTT. Its protein is CASSVGGAPNTEAFF.